This TCR beta chain was recorded in a study of tumor-infiltrating lymphocytes in localized non-small cell lung cancer. Overall study context: Several tumor histologies, both smoking statuses, and some post-neoadjuvant chemotherapy samples were included.

About this clone itself: What it binds is not known.

Findings of the study overall: Tumor T-cell fraction was not associated with recurrence-free survival. Not all patients were TCR sequenced, owing to tissue quantity. Technical variation could not be separated from intratumor heterogeneity here.

Sequencing was performed with immunoSEQ multiplex PCR; in TCRdb, only in-frame clones are kept and a portion is missing. This table holds some 15,000 clones, approximately 84% found once. CDR3 length: 18 residues. Trimming removed 4 bases at V and 6 bases at J, with 29 bases between. The sequence was obtained from a human donor with non-small cell lung cancer. The sequenced material came from lung tumor tissue. V gene TRBV5-3 combines with J gene TRBJ2-7; perhaps D is TRBD1 or TRBD2 (5 bases each). TRBV5-3 is an ORF, and what it does is uncertain. The chain's CDR3 is CARSNNTNQDSRGCEQYF. For the CDR3, the DNA is TGTGCCAGAAGCAATAACACAAATCAAGATTCGAGGGGATGCGAGCAGTACTTC.